A selection of T cell receptor beta chains follows, all from one sample in a study of Graves' ophthalmopathy and Graves' hyperthyroidism. Using its own MiXCR run on the multiplex PCR reads, TCRdb lists one record per CDR3 protein. The sample lists over 500,000 distinct CDR3 sequences, approximately 21% occurring once. The sample was peripheral blood. The origin of the receptors is a woman between 18 and 30 years old with stable Graves' hyperthyroidism. Some clones in this sample may be carry-over from other donors' samples. The CDR3 runs from the conserved cysteine through the conserved F or W. D genes are given only for firm matches. A row's size may be missing; if present it is once, few, many or a size class.

cdr3_length	v_call	d_call	j_call	clone_size	cdr3_nt	cdr3_aa
16	TRBV12-3/TRBV12-4	TRBD1	TRBJ1-2	many	TGTGCCAGCAGTTTCTTCGGGGACAGGGCTAACTATGGCTACACCTTC	CASSFFGDRANYGYTF
12	TRBV12-3/TRBV12-4	NA	TRBJ1-1	many	TGTGCCAGCAGCCTCTCGGTTGCTGGGGCTTTCTTT	CASSLSVAGAFF
14	TRBV12-3/TRBV12-4	NA	TRBJ1-2	many	TGTGCCAGCAGTTTCCTCGGCGGTAACTATGGCTACACCTTC	CASSFLGGNYGYTF
15	TRBV6-1	NA	TRBJ1-2	NA	TGTGCCAGCAGTCCCACCCGGGGGGGGCTCTATGGCTACACCTTC	CASSPTRGGLYGYTF
18	TRBV12-3/TRBV12-4	TRBD2	TRBJ2-5	NA	TGTGCCAGCAGTCCTGCGAAGGGGCTAGCGGGGATAAAAGAGACCCAGTACTTC	CASSPAKGLAGIKETQYF
14	TRBV7-6	NA	TRBJ2-2	many	TGTGCCAGCAGCTCGGGGGATGGCACCGGGGAGCTGTTTTTT	CASSSGDGTGELFF
18	TRBV6-2/TRBV6-3	NA	TRBJ1-2	NA	TGTGCCAGCAATTTCGGGCTGATTTTCGGACAGTCCAACTATGGCTACACCTTC	CASNFGLIFGQSNYGYTF
13	TRBV12-3/TRBV12-4	TRBD1	TRBJ2-7	many	TGTGCCAGCAGTGGACAGGACTCCTACGAGCAGTACTTC	CASSGQDSYEQYF
15	TRBV20-1	TRBD1	TRBJ1-5	many	TGCAGTGCTGGGGATAGGACAGGGGTAAATCAGCCCCAGCATTTT	CSAGDRTGVNQPQHF
17	TRBV27	TRBD2	TRBJ2-7	many	TGTGCCAGCAGTCAAACCGGGACTAGCGGGAGGATCGACGAGCAGTACTTC	CASSQTGTSGRIDEQYF
15	TRBV2	TRBD1	TRBJ1-2	NA	TGTGCCAGCAAACCCACAGGGGGCGCGGCAAGAGGCTACACCTTC	CASKPTGGAARGYTF
17	TRBV12-5	NA	TRBJ1-2	many	TGTGCTAGTGGTTTGGTACTAGACAGAAGTACTCGCGATGGCTACACCTTC	CASGLVLDRSTRDGYTF
12	TRBV2	NA	TRBJ2-2	NA	TGTGCCAGCAATCCGGGCACCGGGGAGCTGTTTTTT	CASNPGTGELFF
13	TRBV4-1	NA	TRBJ1-1	NA	TGCGCCAGCAGCCAATATTTGAACACTGAAGCTTTCTTT	CASSQYLNTEAFF
9	TRBV6-1	NA	TRBJ1-5	few	TGTGCCAGCGGGGTCCCTAGGCATTTT	CASGVPRHF
14	TRBV12-5	NA	TRBJ2-5	NA	TGTGCTAGTGGTTTGGGCGGGAACCAAGAGACCCAGTACTTC	CASGLGGNQETQYF
17	TRBV6-5	TRBD1	TRBJ1-2	NA	TGTGCCAGCAGTTCACTTTCGGGACAGGGGGTAGAAAGTGGCTACACCTTC	CASSSLSGQGVESGYTF
17	TRBV5-1	TRBD1	TRBJ1-5	many	TGCGCCAGCATCTCTTTAGGAGGACAGGTCTTCGATCAGCCCCAGCATTTT	CASISLGGQVFDQPQHF
15	TRBV18	TRBD1	TRBJ1-5	NA	TGTGCCAGCTCACCGGTACAGGGGATCAATCAGCCCCAGCATTTT	CASSPVQGINQPQHF
15	TRBV15	NA	TRBJ2-2	many	TGTGCCACCAGCACAAGCGGGCAGAACACCGGGGAGCTGTTTTTT	CATSTSGQNTGELFF
13	TRBV6-1	NA	TRBJ1-1	many	TGTGCCAGCAGTCCCCTGGTATTCACTGAAGCTTTCTTT	CASSPLVFTEAFF
14	TRBV20-1	NA	TRBJ2-7	many	TGCAGTGCTAGAGTCCGAACAGCTGGTTACGAGCAGTACTTC	CSARVRTAGYEQYF
15	TRBV20-1	TRBD2	TRBJ2-7	many	TGCAGTGCTCAGACTAGCGGGGGGCTTCACTACGAGCAGTACTTC	CSAQTSGGLHYEQYF
14	TRBV12-3/TRBV12-4	NA	TRBJ2-5	NA	TGTGCCAGCAGTTTTAGACCGGAGGAAGAGACCCAGTACTTC	CASSFRPEEETQYF
14	TRBV7-9	NA	TRBJ1-1	many	TGTGCCAGCAGCTCCGTACTAATGAACACTGAAGCTTTCTTT	CASSSVLMNTEAFF
14	TRBV28	NA	TRBJ1-2	NA	TGTGCCAGCAGTTTTAACAGGGCGGCCTATGGCTACACCTTC	CASSFNRAAYGYTF
13	TRBV15	NA	TRBJ1-1	NA	TGTGCCACCAGCCTAGATAGGAACACTGAAGCTTTCTTT	CATSLDRNTEAFF
18	TRBV6-1	NA	TRBJ2-1	NA	TGTGCCAGCAGTGTGTCAATTTGGGGGGAGGCCTCCTACAATGAGCAGTTCTTC	CASSVSIWGEASYNEQFF
15	TRBV6-2/TRBV6-3	TRBD1	TRBJ1-1	many	TGTGCCAGCAGGCCGACATGGACAGGACAGCGAGTAGCTTTCTTT	CASRPTWTGQRVAFF
12	TRBV6-1	NA	TRBJ1-2	NA	TGTGCCAGCCAAGTGACGAACTATGGCTACACCTTC	CASQVTNYGYTF
15	TRBV7-2	TRBD1	TRBJ1-1	many	TGTGCCAGCAGCACCCGACAGGGGCGAAACACTGAAGCTTTCTTT	CASSTRQGRNTEAFF
16	TRBV11-2	NA	TRBJ2-7	NA	TGTGCCAGCAGCGGAGGGGTGGGGACTCCACCCTACGAGCAGTACTTC	CASSGGVGTPPYEQYF
10	TRBV30	NA	TRBJ1-1	many	TGTGCCTGGAGCCCCCCGATAGCTTTCTTT	CAWSPPIAFF
15	TRBV7-8	TRBD1	TRBJ2-5	NA	TGTGCCAGCAGCTTAATGTACAGGGGGCTCGGGACCCAGTACTTC	CASSLMYRGLGTQYF
15	TRBV20-1	TRBD2	TRBJ2-2	many	TGCAGTGCTTGGACTAGCGGGGGAGGCACCGGGGAGCTGTTTTTT	CSAWTSGGGTGELFF
13	TRBV30	TRBD1	TRBJ1-2	NA	TGTGCCTGGAGTGTAGGACAGGGGGGGGGCTACACCTTC	CAWSVGQGGGYTF
13	TRBV27	NA	TRBJ2-7	many	TGTGCCAGCAGTTTGGGACTCCAATACGAGCAGTACTTC	CASSLGLQYEQYF
14	TRBV29-1	NA	TRBJ2-7	few	TGCAGCGTTGCCCGTGGGACGGGGGGCACCGAGCAGTACTTC	CSVARGTGGTEQYF
15	TRBV25-1	TRBD1	TRBJ2-7	NA	TGTGCCAGCAGCGCATTGGGGACAGGCCCCTACGAGCAGTACTTC	CASSALGTGPYEQYF
12	TRBV6-5	NA	TRBJ1-2	NA	TGTGCCAGCAGTTGGGCAGACTATGGCTACACCTTC	CASSWADYGYTF
13	TRBV6-1	NA	TRBJ1-2	many	TGTGCCAGCAGTCGGATCGGGGACTATGGCTACACCTTC	CASSRIGDYGYTF
13	TRBV18	NA	TRBJ1-1	NA	TGTGCCAGCTCACCAAAGGTGGACACTGAAGCTTTCTTT	CASSPKVDTEAFF
10	TRBV20-1	NA	TRBJ2-3	many	TGCAGTGCCAACACAGATACGCAGTATTTT	CSANTDTQYF
15	TRBV27	NA	TRBJ1-2	many	TGTGCCAGCAGTTCCCCCTCTGCCGGGGACTATGGCTACACCTTC	CASSSPSAGDYGYTF
17	TRBV4-1	NA	TRBJ2-2	few	TGCGCCAGCAGCCAAGATAAAGGGGACTTGCCCACCGGGGAGCTGTTTTTT	CASSQDKGDLPTGELFF
15	TRBV29-1	NA	TRBJ1-1	many	TGCAGCGTTGTAGGTAGGCCGGGCGGGAACACTGAAGCTTTCTTT	CSVVGRPGGNTEAFF
18	TRBV27	NA	TRBJ1-1	NA	TGTGCCAGCAGTTTTTCTCCCCTGAGGGTTGCCGAATCTGAGTTGGCTTTCTTT	CASSFSPLRVAESELAFF
14	TRBV4-1	TRBD2	TRBJ2-7	NA	TGCGCCAGCAGCCAAGGGGAGGGTCCCTACGAGCAGTACTTC	CASSQGEGPYEQYF
13	TRBV20-1	NA	TRBJ1-2	many	TGCAGTGCTAGAGATAAGGGATTCTCTGGCTACACCTTC	CSARDKGFSGYTF
15	TRBV7-2	TRBD1	TRBJ1-2	many	TGTGCCAGCAGCTTAGCAGTCGGGACAGTTTATGGCTACACCTTC	CASSLAVGTVYGYTF
17	TRBV12-3/TRBV12-4	NA	TRBJ1-1	many	TGTGCCAGCAGTTCCGACTCCTACAGGGAGGGGAACACTGAAGCTTTCTTT	CASSSDSYREGNTEAFF
13	TRBV3-1	NA	TRBJ2-7	many	TGTGCCAGCAGCCAAGTTCAGGGTTACGAGCAGTACTTC	CASSQVQGYEQYF